Listed below are T cell receptor beta chains from one sample, sequenced in a study of Ad26.COV2.S vaccination and SARS-CoV-2 variants. The repertoire was sequenced with immunoSEQ multiplex PCR; TCRdb's copy has only in-frame clones and lacks some. The table includes 300,000 to 400,000 clones, around 90% detected once. Sequenced material: peripheral blood, taken in a trial of Ad26.COV2.S vaccine versus placebo. The source is a person aged 18-60 years who received the Ad26.COV2.S COVID-19 vaccine or a placebo. The CDR3 runs from the conserved cysteine through the conserved F or W. A D gene is named only where the DNA matches it firmly. A row's size may be missing; if present it is once, few, many or a size class.

j_call d_call v_call clone_size cdr3_nt cdr3_aa
TRBJ2-7 TRBD2 TRBV6-2/TRBV6-3 . TGTGCCAGCAGTTACCTTAGACTAGCCCGCTCCTACGAGCAGTACTTC CASSYLRLARSYEQYF
TRBJ1-4 TRBD1 TRBV19 . TGTGCCAGTCAGGGACAGGGGAATGAAAAACTGTTTTTT CASQGQGNEKLFF
TRBJ1-5 . TRBV7-2 . TGTGCCAGCGCCATGAGGGGCGACCAGCCCCAGCATTTT CASAMRGDQPQHF
TRBJ1-1 TRBD1 TRBV27 . TGTGCCAGCAGTTCACACCGGGACAGCCTTCCGAACACTGAAGCTTTCTTT CASSSHRDSLPNTEAFF
TRBJ1-2 TRBD1 TRBV11-2 . TGTGCCAGCAGCTCTGGGACAGGAGGCCTGATTAGCTATGGCTACACCTTC CASSSGTGGLISYGYTF
TRBJ1-1 . TRBV7-3 . TGTGCCAGCAGCCCCGTGAAGGGGAACACTGAAGCTTTCTTT CASSPVKGNTEAFF
TRBJ1-1 TRBD1 TRBV7-2 . TGTGCCAGCAGCACCCACAGGGGAAGAACTGAAGCTTTCTTT CASSTHRGRTEAFF
TRBJ1-3 TRBD1 TRBV7-9 . TGTGCCAGCAGGGATGGACAGGGGGCGGCTGGAAACACCATATATTTT CASRDGQGAAGNTIYF
TRBJ2-7 . TRBV6-6 . TGTGCCAGCAGTTACCCTTCGGGGGCCATCTCCTACGAGCAGTACTTC CASSYPSGAISYEQYF
TRBJ1-5 . TRBV27 . TGTGCCAGCAGTATACAGGGAGCCAGCAATCAGCCCCAGCATTTT CASSIQGASNQPQHF
TRBJ2-1 . TRBV28 . TGTGCCAGCAGTTTACTCCCTAGCGACGAGCAGTTCTTC CASSLLPSDEQFF
TRBJ1-2 . TRBV12-3/TRBV12-4 . TGTGCCAGCACCCGCCTTCGGGTGGGTGGCTACACCTTC CASTRLRVGGYTF
TRBJ1-4 . TRBV29-1 . TGCAGCATAACCGGGACGGATAATGAAAAACTGTTTTTT CSITGTDNEKLFF
TRBJ1-4 TRBD1 TRBV7-9 . TGTGCCAGCAGCCCTAGGACAGGACCTGCAACTAATGAAAAACTGTTTTTT CASSPRTGPATNEKLFF
TRBJ2-7 TRBD1 TRBV5-1 . TGCGCCAGCAGCTTGGGGGACAGGGGGCTTCACGAGCAGTACTTC CASSLGDRGLHEQYF
TRBJ1-3 . TRBV4-2 . TGTGCCAGCAGCCAAGAGGCAGGGTCGATCTCTGGAAACACCATATATTTT CASSQEAGSISGNTIYF
TRBJ2-5 . TRBV18 . TGTGCCAGCTCACTCCCCAGGGGTCTTGGAGAGACCCAGTACTTC CASSLPRGLGETQYF
TRBJ2-1 . TRBV27 . TGTGCCAGCAGTTTATCGGGGGCAGGTGGAAGGCAGTTCTTC CASSLSGAGGRQFF
TRBJ1-5 . TRBV6-5 once TGTGCCAGCAGCCGACTTCAGGGAAGTCAGCCCCAGCATTTT CASSRLQGSQPQHF
TRBJ2-7 . TRBV1 . TGCACCAGCAGCCAAGGGCCCAGGGGGCCTACCTACTCCTACGAGCAGTACTTC CTSSQGPRGPTYSYEQYF
TRBJ2-4 . TRBV20-1 . TGCAGTGCTAGTCTAGGCGGGGACATTCAGTACTTC CSASLGGDIQYF
TRBJ1-1 . TRBV12-3/TRBV12-4 . TGTGCCAGCAGTTTAGCCGGGGGCACTGAAGCTTTCTTT CASSLAGGTEAFF
TRBJ1-5 TRBD1 TRBV10-3 . TGTGCCATCAGTCCGACAGGGTCGGGCAATCAGCCCCAGCATTTT CAISPTGSGNQPQHF
TRBJ1-2 . TRBV5-6 . TGTGCCAGCAGCTTGGACAGCTATGGCTACACCTTC CASSLDSYGYTF
TRBJ1-1 . TRBV4-1 . TGCGCCAGCAGCCGGTATGGGGGGTCAACTGAAGCTTTCTTT CASSRYGGSTEAFF
TRBJ2-1 . TRBV27 . TGTGCCAGCAGTTACTCGGGCCGAAGCTCCTACAATGAGCAGTTCTTC CASSYSGRSSYNEQFF
TRBJ2-6 . TRBV9 once TGTGCCAGCAGTACCGCTGGGGCCAACGTCCTGACTTTC CASSTAGANVLTF
TRBJ2-3 TRBD1 TRBV10-3 . TGTGCCATTGTGGACAGGGGCCGCACAGATACGCAGTATTTT CAIVDRGRTDTQYF
TRBJ2-6 . TRBV6-2/TRBV6-3 many TGTGCCAGCAGTTCAGGGGTCTCTGGGGCCAACGTCCTGACTTTC CASSSGVSGANVLTF
TRBJ2-2 TRBD1 TRBV7-8 . TGTGCCAGCAGCCCTCGGGACAGGGGGTCCACTAACACCGGGGAGCTGTTTTTT CASSPRDRGSTNTGELFF
TRBJ2-2 . TRBV4-3 . TGCGCCAGCAGCCTACTACTGAACACCGGGGAGCTGTTTTTT CASSLLLNTGELFF
TRBJ2-7 . TRBV28 . TGTGCCAGCAGTACTACGTGGGCCTTCTACGAGCAGTACTTC CASSTTWAFYEQYF
TRBJ1-6 . TRBV7-3 . TGTGCCAGCAGCTCGACTTTCGACGGTTCACCCCTCCACTTT CASSSTFDGSPLHF
TRBJ2-7 . TRBV30 . TGTGCCTGGAGTCCTTATAACGGGAACGAGCAGTACTTC CAWSPYNGNEQYF
TRBJ1-6 . TRBV6-6 . TGTGCCAGCAGTAGGGGGAGTCCAGAGGTCCTCCACTTT CASSRGSPEVLHF
TRBJ2-3 . TRBV5-1 once TGCGCCAGCAGCCCGGGGCAGAGCACAGATACGCAGTATTTT CASSPGQSTDTQYF
TRBJ2-4 . TRBV5-4 . TGTGCCAGCAGCTCACGGACGGTAGCCAAAAACATTCAGTACTTC CASSSRTVAKNIQYF
TRBJ1-1 . TRBV9 . TGTGCCAGCCGCAGGTTGGACACTGAAGCTTTCTTT CASRRLDTEAFF
TRBJ1-3 . TRBV28 . TGTGCCAGCAGTTTAGGTCTTACTGGAAACACCATATATTTT CASSLGLTGNTIYF
TRBJ2-3 . TRBV11-3 . TGTGCCAGCAGCTTAGGGGGGTTTAAAGGGGCCGGGGATACGCAGTATTTT CASSLGGFKGAGDTQYF